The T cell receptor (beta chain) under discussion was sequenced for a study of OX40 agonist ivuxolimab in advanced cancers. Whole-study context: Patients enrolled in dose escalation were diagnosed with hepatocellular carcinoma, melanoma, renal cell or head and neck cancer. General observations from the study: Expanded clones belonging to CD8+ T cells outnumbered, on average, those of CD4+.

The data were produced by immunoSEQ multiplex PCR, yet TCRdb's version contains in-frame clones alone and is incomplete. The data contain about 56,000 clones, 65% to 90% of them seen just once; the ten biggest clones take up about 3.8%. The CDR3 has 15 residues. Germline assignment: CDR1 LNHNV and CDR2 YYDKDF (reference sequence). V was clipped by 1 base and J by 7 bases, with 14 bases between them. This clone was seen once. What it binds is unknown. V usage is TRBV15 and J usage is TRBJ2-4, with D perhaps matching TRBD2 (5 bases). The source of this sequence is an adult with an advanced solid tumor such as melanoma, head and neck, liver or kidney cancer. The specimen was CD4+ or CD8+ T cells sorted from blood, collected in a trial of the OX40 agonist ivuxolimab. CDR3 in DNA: TGTGCCACCAGCAGAGTCCGAGGGCCGGGGAACATTCAGTACTTC. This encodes CATSRVRGPGNIQYF.